What follows is one TCR beta chain and its context. Clones were sequenced by immunoSEQ multiplex PCR, and TCRdb holds only the in-frame ones, with some missing. In the table there are approximately 330,000 clones, 80% to 90% of which are singletons. This record comes from a study of blood T cell repertoires in COVID-19. The overall study: T cells, B-cell-depleted T cells, or PBMCs supplied cDNA or gDNA.

V dropped 3 bases and J dropped 2; count of bases not matched to a gene: 12. CDR3 length: 18 amino acids. The V gene's germline CDR1 is SGDLS and CDR2 YYNGEE. The sequence came from a middle-aged woman with acute COVID-19. The chain links TRBV9 to TRBJ1-3; 9 bases line up with TRBD1. The sequenced sample was PBMCs or T cells enriched from blood (not recorded which). CDR3 sequence: CASSAPWGGQGAGNTIYF. CDR3 coding DNA: TGTGCCAGCAGCGCCCCTTGGGGGGGACAGGGCGCTGGAAACACCATATATTTT.